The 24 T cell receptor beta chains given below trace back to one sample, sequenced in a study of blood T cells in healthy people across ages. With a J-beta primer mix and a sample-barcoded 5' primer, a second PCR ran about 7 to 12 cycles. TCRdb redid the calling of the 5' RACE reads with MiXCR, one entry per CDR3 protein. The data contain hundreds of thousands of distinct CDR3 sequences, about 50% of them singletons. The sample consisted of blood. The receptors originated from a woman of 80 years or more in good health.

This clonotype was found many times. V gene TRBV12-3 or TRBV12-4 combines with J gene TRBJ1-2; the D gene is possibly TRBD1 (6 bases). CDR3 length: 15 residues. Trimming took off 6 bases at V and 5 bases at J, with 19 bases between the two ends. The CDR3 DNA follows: TGTGCCAGCAGCCAACCTTCCGGAGGGGGATATGGCTACACCTTC. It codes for CASSQPSGGGYGYTF.

The CDR3 DNA follows: TGCGCCAGCAGCCAAGAACGGGCAGGGAGGACGGGGAATCAGCCCCAGCATTTT. It codes for CASSQERAGRTGNQPQHF. The J gene is TRBJ1-5, the V gene TRBV4-1; a possible D gene is TRBD1 (5 bases). The CDR3 has 18 amino acids. The V end lost 0 bases, the J end lost 4 bases, and 19 bases lay between the germline ends. Germline V gene data show CDR1 as MGHRA and CDR2 as YSYEKL.

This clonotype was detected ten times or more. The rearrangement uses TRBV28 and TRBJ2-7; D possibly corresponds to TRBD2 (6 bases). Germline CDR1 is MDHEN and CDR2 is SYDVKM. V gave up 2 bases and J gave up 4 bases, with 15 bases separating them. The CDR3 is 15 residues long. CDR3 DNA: TGTGCCAGCAGTTTAGAGACGGGACTCCGATACGAGCAGTACTTC. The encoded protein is CASSLETGLRYEQYF. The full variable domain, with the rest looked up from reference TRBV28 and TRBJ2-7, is DVKVTQSSRYLVKRTGEKVFLECVQDMDHENMFWYRQDPGLGLRLIYFSYDVKMKEKGDIPEGYSVSREKKERFSLILESASTNQTSMYLCASSLETGLRYEQYFGPGTRLTVT.

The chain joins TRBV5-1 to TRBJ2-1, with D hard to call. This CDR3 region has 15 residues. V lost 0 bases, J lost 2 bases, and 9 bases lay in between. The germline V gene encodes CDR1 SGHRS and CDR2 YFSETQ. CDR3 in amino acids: CASSLGQTPYNEQFF. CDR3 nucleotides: TGCGCCAGCAGCTTGGGCCAGACACCCTACAATGAGCAGTTCTTC.

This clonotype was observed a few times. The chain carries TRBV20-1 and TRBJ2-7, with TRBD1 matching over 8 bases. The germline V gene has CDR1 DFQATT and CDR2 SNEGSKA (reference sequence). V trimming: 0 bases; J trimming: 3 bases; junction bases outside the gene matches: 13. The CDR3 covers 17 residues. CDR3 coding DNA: TGCAGTGCTAGAGACCTCATCCGGGACAGGAGAGACTACGAGCAGTACTTC. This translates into CSARDLIRDRRDYEQYF.

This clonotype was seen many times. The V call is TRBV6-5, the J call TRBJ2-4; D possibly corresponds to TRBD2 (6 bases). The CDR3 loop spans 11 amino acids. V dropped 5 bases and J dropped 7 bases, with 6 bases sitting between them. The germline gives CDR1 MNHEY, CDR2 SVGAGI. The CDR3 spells CASSGGNIQYF. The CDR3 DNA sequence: TGTGCCAGCAGTGGGGGGAACATTCAGTACTTC.

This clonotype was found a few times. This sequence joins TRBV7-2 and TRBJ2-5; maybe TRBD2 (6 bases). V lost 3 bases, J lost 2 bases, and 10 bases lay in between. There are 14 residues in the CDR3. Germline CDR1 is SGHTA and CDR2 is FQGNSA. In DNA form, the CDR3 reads TGTGCCAGCAGCTTCATGGGGGGACAAGAGACCCAGTACTTC. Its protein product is CASSFMGGQETQYF. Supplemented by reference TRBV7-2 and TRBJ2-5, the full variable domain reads GAGVSQSPSNKVTEKGKDVELRCDPISGHTALYWYRQSLGQGLEFLIYFQGNSAPDKSGLPSDRFSAERTGGSVSTLTIQRTQQEDSAVYLCASSFMGGQETQYFGPGTRLLVL.

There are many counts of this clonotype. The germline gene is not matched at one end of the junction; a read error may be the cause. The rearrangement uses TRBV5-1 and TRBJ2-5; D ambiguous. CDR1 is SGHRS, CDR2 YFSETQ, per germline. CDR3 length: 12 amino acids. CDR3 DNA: TGTGCCAGCAGCTTAGTGGGAGAGACCCAGTACTTC. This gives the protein CASSLVGETQYF.

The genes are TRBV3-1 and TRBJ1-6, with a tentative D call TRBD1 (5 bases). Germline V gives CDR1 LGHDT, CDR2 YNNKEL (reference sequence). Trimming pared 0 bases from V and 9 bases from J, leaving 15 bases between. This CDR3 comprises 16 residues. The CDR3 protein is CASSQDLIRGGSPLHF. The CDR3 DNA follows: TGTGCCAGCAGCCAAGATTTGATTCGGGGGGGTTCACCCCTCCACTTT.

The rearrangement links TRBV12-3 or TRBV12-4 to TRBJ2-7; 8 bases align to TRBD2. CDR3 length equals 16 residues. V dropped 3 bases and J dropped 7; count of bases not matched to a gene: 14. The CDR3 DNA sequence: TGTGCCAGCAGTTTCTCCGGGACTAGGTTCTACAATGAGCAGTACTTC. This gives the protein CASSFSGTRFYNEQYF.

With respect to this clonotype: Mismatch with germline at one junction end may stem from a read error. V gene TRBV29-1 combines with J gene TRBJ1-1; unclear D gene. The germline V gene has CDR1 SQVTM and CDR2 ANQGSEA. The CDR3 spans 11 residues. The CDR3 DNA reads TGCTGCGTTGAGAGCGTCCCTGAAGCTTTCTTT. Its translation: CCVESVPEAFF. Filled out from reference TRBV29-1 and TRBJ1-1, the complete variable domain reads SAVISQKPSRDICQRGTSLTIQCQVDSQVTMMFWYRQQPGQSLTLIATANQGSEATYESGFVIDKFPISRPNLTFSTLTVSNMSPEDSSIYLCCVESVPEAFFGQGTRLTVV.

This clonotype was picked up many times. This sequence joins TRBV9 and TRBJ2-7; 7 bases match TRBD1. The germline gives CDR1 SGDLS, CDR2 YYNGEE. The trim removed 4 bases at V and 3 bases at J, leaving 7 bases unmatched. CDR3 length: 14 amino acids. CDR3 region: CASSPGTASYEQYF. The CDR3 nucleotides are TGTGCCAGCAGCCCCGGGACAGCTAGCTACGAGCAGTACTTC.

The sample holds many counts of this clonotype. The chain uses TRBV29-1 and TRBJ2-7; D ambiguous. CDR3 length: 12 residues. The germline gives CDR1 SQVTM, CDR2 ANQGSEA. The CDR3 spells CRHPRFGYEQYF. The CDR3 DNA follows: TGCAGACATCCGCGTTTCGGGTACGAGCAGTACTTC.

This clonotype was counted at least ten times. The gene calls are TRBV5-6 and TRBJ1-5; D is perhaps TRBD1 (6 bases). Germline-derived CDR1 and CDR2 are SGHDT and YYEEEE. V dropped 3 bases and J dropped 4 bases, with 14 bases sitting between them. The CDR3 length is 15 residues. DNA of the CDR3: TGTGCCAGCAGCTCAGGGTCGGGGGCAAATCAGCCCCAGCATTTT. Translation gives CASSSGSGANQPQHF.

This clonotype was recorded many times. CDR3 amino acids: CASSRPRDVYNEQFF. The CDR3 DNA sequence: TGTGCCAGCAGCCGACCCCGGGACGTCTACAATGAGCAGTTCTTC. V and J are TRBV28 and TRBJ2-1; D possibly uses TRBD1 or TRBD2 (5 bases each). The V gene lost 6 bases and the J gene lost 3 bases, with 15 bases spanning the gap. This CDR3 spans 15 amino acids. CDR1 MDHEN and CDR2 SYDVKM come from the germline V gene.

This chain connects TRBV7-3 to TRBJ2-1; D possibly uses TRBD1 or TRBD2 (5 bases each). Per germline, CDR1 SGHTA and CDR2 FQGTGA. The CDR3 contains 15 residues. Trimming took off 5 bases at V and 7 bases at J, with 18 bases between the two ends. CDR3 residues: CASSKTGTVYNEQFF. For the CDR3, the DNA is TGTGCCAGCAGCAAAACCGGGACGGTCTATAATGAGCAGTTCTTC.

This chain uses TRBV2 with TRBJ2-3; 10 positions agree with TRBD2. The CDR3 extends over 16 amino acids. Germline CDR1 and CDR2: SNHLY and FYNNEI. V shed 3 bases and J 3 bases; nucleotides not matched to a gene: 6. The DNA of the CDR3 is TGTGCCAGCAGTGACCGACTAGCGGGTGGGACAGATACGCAGTATTTT. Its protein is CASSDRLAGGTDTQYF.

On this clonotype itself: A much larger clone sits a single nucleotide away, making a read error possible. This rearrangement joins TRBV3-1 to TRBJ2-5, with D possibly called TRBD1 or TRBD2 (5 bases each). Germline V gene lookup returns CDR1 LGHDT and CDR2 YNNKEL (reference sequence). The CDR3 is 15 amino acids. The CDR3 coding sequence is TGTTCCAGCAGCTCCATGACCGGGACGAAGGGGACCCAGTACTTC. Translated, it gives CSSSSMTGTKGTQYF.

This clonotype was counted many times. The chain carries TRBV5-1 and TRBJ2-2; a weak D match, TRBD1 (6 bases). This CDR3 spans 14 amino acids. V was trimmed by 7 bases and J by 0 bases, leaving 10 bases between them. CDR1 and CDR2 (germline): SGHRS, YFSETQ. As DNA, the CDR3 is TGCGCCAGCCGGGACAACGCGAACACCGGGGAGCTGTTTTTT. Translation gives CASRDNANTGELFF.

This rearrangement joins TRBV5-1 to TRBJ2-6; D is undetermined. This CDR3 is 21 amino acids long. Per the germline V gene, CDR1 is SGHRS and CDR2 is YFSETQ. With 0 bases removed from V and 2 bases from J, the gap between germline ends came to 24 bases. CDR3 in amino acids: CASSLEKGEDVVLAGANVLTF. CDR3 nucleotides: TGCGCCAGCAGCTTGGAGAAGGGCGAGGATGTGGTATTAGCTGGGGCCAACGTCCTGACTTTC.

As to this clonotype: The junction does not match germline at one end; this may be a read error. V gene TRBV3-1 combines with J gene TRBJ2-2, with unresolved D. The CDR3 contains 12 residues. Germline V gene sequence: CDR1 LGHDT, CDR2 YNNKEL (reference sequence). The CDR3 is CASRLNTRELFF. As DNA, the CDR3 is TGTGCCAGCAGACTTAACACCAGGGAGCTGTTTTTT.

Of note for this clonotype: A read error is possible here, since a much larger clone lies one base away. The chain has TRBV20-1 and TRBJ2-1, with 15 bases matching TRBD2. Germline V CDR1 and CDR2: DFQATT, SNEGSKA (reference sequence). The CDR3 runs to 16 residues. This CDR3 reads CSVRGTSGRFYNEQFF. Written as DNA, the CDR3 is TGCAGTGTTAGAGGGACTAGCGGGAGGTTCTACAATGAGCAGTTCTTC.

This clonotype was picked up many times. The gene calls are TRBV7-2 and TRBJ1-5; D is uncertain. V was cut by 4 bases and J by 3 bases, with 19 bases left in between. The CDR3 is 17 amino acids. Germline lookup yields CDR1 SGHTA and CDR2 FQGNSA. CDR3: CASSYGPSGLYNQPQHF. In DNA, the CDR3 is TGTGCCAGCAGCTACGGACCGTCAGGCCTTTACAATCAGCCCCAGCATTTT.

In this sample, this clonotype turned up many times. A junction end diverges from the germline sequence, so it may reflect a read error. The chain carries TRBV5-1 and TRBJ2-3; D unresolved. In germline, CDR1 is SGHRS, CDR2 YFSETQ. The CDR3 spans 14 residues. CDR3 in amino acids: CASSPDGSTDTQYF. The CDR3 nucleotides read TGTGCCAGCAGCCCCGACGGCAGCACAGATACGCAGTATTTT.